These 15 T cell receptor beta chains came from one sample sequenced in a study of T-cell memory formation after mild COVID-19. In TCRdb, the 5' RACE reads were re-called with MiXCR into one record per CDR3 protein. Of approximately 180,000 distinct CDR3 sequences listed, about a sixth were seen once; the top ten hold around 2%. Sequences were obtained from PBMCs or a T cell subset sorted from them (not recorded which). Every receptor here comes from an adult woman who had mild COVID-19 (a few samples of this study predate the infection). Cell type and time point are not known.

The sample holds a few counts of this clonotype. The CDR3 spells CASSPKLGLPLGNTIYF. CDR3 DNA: TGTGCCAGCAGCCCAAAACTGGGACTGCCCTTAGGAAACACCATATATTTT. The chain links TRBV7-9 to TRBJ1-3, with D maybe TRBD1 (5 bases). Trimming left V 5 bases short and J 4 bases short, with 21 bases between. The CDR3 extends over 17 amino acids. Germline CDR1 SEHNR, CDR2 FQNEAQ (reference sequence).

The CDR3 protein is CSGRTGGNEQYF. CDR3 nucleotide sequence: TGCAGCGGACGGACAGGGGGTAACGAGCAGTACTTC. This chain connects TRBV29-1 to TRBJ2-7; 10 nucleotides align to TRBD1. The CDR3 totals 12 residues. The germline gives CDR1 SQVTM, CDR2 ANQGSEA. The J segment lost 5 bases and the V segment lost 7 bases, leaving 5 bases of the junction unmatched.

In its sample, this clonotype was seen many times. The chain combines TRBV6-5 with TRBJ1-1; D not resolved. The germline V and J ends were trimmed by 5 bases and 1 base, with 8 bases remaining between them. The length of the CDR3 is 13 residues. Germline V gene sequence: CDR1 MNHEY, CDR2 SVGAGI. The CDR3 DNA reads TGTGCCAGCAGTAGGACGGAGAACACTGAAGCTTTCTTT. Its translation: CASSRTENTEAFF.

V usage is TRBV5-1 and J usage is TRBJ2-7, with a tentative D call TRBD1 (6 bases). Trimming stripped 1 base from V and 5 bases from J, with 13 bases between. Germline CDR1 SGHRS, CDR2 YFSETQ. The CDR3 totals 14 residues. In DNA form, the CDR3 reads TGCGCCAGCAGCTTGAAGGGGGTGGTTAACGAGCAGTACTTC. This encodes CASSLKGVVNEQYF.

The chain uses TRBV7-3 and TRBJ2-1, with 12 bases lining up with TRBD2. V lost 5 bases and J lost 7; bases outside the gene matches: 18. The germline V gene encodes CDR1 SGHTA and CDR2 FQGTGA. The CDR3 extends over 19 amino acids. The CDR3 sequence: CASSPRGRLAGEHLNEQFF. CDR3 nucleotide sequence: TGTGCCAGCAGCCCTCGCGGGAGACTAGCGGGAGAGCATTTGAATGAGCAGTTCTTC.

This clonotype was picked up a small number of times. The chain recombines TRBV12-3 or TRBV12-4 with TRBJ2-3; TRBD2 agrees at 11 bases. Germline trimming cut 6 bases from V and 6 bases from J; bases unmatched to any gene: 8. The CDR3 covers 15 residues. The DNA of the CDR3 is TGTGCCAGCAGAAGCTTAGCGGGGGGGTCCGATACGCAGTATTTT. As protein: CASRSLAGGSDTQYF.

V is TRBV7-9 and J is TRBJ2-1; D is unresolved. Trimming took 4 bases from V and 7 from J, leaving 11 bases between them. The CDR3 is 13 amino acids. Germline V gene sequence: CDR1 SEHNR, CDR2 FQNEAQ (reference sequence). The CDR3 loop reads CASSSSLRNEQFF. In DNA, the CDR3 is TGTGCCAGCAGCTCGAGTCTGAGGAATGAGCAGTTCTTC. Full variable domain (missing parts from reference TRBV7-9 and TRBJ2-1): DTGVSQNPRHKITKRGQNVTFRCDPISEHNRLYWYRQTLGQGPEFLTYFQNEAQLEKSRLLSDRFSAERPKGSFSTLEIQRTEQGDSAMYLCASSSSLRNEQFFGPGTRLTVL.

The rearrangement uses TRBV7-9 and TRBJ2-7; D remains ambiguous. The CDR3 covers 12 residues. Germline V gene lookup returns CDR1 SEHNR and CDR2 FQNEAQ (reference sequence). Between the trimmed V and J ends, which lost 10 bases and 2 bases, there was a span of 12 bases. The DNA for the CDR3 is TGTGCCACCGCTGCCTCCCCCTACGAGCAGTACTTC. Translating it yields CATAASPYEQYF.

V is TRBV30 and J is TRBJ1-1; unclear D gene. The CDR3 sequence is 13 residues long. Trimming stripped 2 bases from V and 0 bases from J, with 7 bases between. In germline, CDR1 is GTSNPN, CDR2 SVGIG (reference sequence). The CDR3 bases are TGTGCCTGGAGTACCGACATGAACACTGAAGCTTTCTTT. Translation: CAWSTDMNTEAFF.

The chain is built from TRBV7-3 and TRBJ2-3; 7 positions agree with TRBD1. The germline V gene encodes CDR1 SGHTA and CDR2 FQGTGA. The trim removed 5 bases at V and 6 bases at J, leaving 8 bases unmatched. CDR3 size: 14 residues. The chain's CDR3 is CASSNGQVWDTQYF. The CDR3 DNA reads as TGTGCCAGCAGCAACGGACAGGTTTGGGATACGCAGTATTTT. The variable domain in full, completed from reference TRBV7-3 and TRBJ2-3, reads GAGVSQTPSNKVTEKGKYVELRCDPISGHTALYWYRQSLGQGPEFLIYFQGTGAADDSGLPNDRFFAVRPEGSVSTLKIQRTERGDSAVYLCASSNGQVWDTQYFGPGTRLTVL.

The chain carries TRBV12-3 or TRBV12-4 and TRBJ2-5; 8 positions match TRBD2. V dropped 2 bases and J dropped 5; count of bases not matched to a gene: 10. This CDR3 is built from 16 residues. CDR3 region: CASSLWASGPKETQYF. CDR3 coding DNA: TGTGCCAGCAGTTTATGGGCTAGCGGGCCGAAGGAGACCCAGTACTTC.

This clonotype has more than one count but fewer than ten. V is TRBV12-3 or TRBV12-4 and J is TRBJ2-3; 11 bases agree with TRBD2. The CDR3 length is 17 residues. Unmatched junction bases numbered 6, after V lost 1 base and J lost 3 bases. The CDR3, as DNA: TGTGCCAGCAGTTTAGGGGCTAGCGGGAGGCGAACAGATACGCAGTATTTT. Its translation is CASSLGASGRRTDTQYF.

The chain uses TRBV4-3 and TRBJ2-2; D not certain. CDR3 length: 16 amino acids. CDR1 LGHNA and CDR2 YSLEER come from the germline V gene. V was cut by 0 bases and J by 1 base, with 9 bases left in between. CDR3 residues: CASSQDFRLNTGELFF. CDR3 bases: TGCGCCAGCAGCCAAGATTTCCGACTGAACACCGGGGAGCTGTTTTTT.

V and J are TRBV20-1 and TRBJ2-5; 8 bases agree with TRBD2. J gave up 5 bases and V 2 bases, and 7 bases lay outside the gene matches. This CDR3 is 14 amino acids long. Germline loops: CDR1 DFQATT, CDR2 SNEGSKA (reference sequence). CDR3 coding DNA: TGCAGTGCTAGATCGCTGGCGGGAGGTGAGACCCAGTACTTC. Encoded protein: CSARSLAGGETQYF.

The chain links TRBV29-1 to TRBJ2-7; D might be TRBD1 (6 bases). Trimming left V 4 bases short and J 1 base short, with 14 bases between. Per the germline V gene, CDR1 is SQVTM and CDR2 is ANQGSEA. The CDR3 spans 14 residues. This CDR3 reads CSVGAGARSYEQYF. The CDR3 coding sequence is TGCAGCGTTGGTGCAGGGGCAAGATCCTACGAGCAGTACTTC.